This T cell receptor beta chain was profiled in a study of radiation and T cells in renal cell carcinoma. Whole-study findings and limits: From baseline, blood top tumor clonotypes peaked at 2 weeks post-radiation.

As for time point: blood 4 weeks post-SBRT, at nephrectomy. This sample's treatment: 15 Gy SBRT to primary tumor, nephrectomy 4 weeks later. In regard to this clone: The antigen is unknown.

Libraries were prepared by immunoSEQ multiplex PCR; TCRdb keeps only in-frame clonotypes and omits some of them. The repertoire holds roughly 160,000 clones, with about 87% as singletons. With 2 bases removed from V and 4 bases from J, the gap between germline ends came to 11 bases. The germline V gene encodes CDR1 SNHLY and CDR2 FYNNEI. The CDR3 spans 14 residues. The genes are TRBV2 and TRBJ1-1; the D is unclear. The input for sequencing was blood, taken from a patient whose treatment included radiotherapy and nephrectomy. This receptor was taken from a woman in her 50s with renal cell carcinoma. CDR3 DNA: TGTGCCAGCAGTGAATTGAGCGTCCTCACTGAAGCTTTCTTT. Encoded protein: CASSELSVLTEAFF.